Presented here are 9 T cell receptor beta chains from one specimen sequenced in a study of T cells expressing NK-cell markers. TCRdb derives one entry per CDR3 protein from the 5' RACE reads, leaving out DNA. This listing includes some 440,000 distinct CDR3 sequences. The sample consisted of blood T cells: a sorted CD56 or NKG2C T cell subset, CD4+ or CD8+ T cells, or bulk PBMC T cells (not recorded which). The source of these receptors is a woman aged 45 to 65 in good health.

The rearrangement links TRBV6-5 to TRBJ1-1; no DNA is available, so the TRBD1 call from TCRdb remains unchecked. Germline V lookup: CDR1 MNHEY, CDR2 SVGAGI. This CDR3 region has 13 residues. CDR3 sequence: CASSYSEGTEAFF.

The chain uses TRBV6-6 and TRBJ2-1; the TCRdb call, TRBD2, lacks DNA for checking. Germline assignment: CDR1 MNHNY and CDR2 SVGAGI (reference sequence). This CDR3 comprises 16 residues. CDR3 sequence reads: CASKLILAGIYNEQFF.

V is TRBV14 and J is TRBJ2-1; TCRdb reports TRBD2, a call that lacks DNA to check it against. CDR1 and CDR2 from the germline V gene are SGHDN and FVKESK. This CDR3 has 14 amino acids. CDR3: CASSQELAGAWQFF.

The chain joins TRBV5-1 to TRBJ1-1; TCRdb's D gene call, TRBD1, goes unchecked for lack of DNA. CDR1 is SGHRS and CDR2 is YFSETQ in the germline V gene. CDR3 length: 17 residues. Here the CDR3 reads CASSLGRDRNMNTEAFF.

This chain joins TRBV28 and TRBJ1-4; lacking DNA, the TRBD1 call made by TCRdb goes unchecked. Germline lookup yields CDR1 MDHEN and CDR2 SYDVKM. The CDR3 has 15 amino acids. The CDR3 loop is CASSLTGQGHEKLFF.

Here the CDR3 reads CSARSGSGDTQYF. This chain uses TRBV20-1 with TRBJ2-4; TCRdb selects TRBD2, and the lack of DNA leaves this call unchecked. The CDR3 covers 13 residues. In germline, CDR1 is DFQATT, CDR2 SNEGSKA (reference sequence).

The chain combines TRBV15 with TRBJ1-1; TCRdb picks TRBD1, but there is no DNA to check that call. The CDR3 is made up of 16 amino acids. CDR1 and CDR2 (germline): LNHNV, YYDKDF (reference sequence). CDR3 loop: CATSRSFGTGDTEAFF. The entire variable domain, with the rest obtained from reference TRBV15 and TRBJ1-1, is as follows: DAMVIQNPRYQVTQFGKPVTLSCSQTLNHNVMYWYQQKSSQAPKLLFHYYDKDFNNEADTPDNFQSRRPNTSFCFLDIRSPGLGDTAMYLCATSRSFGTGDTEAFFGQGTRLTVV.

The chain has TRBV5-1 and TRBJ2-4; without DNA, the TCRdb call of TRBD2 cannot be checked. In germline, CDR1 is SGHRS, CDR2 YFSETQ. There are 15 residues in the CDR3. The CDR3 reads CASSLDRGPVYIQYF.

V usage is TRBV5-1 and J usage is TRBJ2-5; TCRdb names TRBD1, which stays unverified in the absence of DNA. The CDR3 has 16 residues. Germline lookup yields CDR1 SGHRS and CDR2 YFSETQ. This chain's CDR3 is CASSFRQGAGQETQYF.